A selection of T cell receptor beta chains follows, all from one sample in a study of T cells in Graves' hyperthyroidism and ophthalmopathy. TCRdb re-analysed the multiplex PCR reads in MiXCR, keeping a single row per CDR3 protein. The top ten clones hold 5.3% of a sample with under 550,000 distinct CDR3 sequences, roughly 15% of them seen once. The sample comprised blood. Receptor source: a woman aged 18-29 years with Graves' hyperthyroidism. Each CDR3 is given with its conserved first and last residue. The D gene is left open where the match is weak. Rows give clone size only sometimes, using once, few, many, or a class for an expanded clone.

v_call	d_call	cdr3_length	j_call	clone_size	cdr3_aa	cdr3_nt
TRBV18	TRBD1	15	TRBJ1-5	many	CASSLGQGFDQPQHF	TGTGCCAGCTCACTCGGACAGGGCTTCGATCAGCCCCAGCATTTT
TRBV11-1	.	14	TRBJ2-3	many	CASSVGGAPDTQYF	TGTGCCAGCAGTGTGGGTGGCGCCCCAGATACGCAGTATTTT
TRBV6-1	.	13	TRBJ2-3	many	CASSEIPRDTQYF	TGTGCCAGCAGTGAGATCCCTAGAGATACGCAGTATTTT
TRBV6-1	TRBD1	14	TRBJ1-2	many	CASRRDRGSYGYTF	TGTGCCAGCAGACGGGACAGGGGGTCCTATGGCTACACCTTC
TRBV5-1	.	14	TRBJ2-2	many	CASSLDFRTGELFF	TGCGCCAGCAGCTTGGACTTTAGGACCGGGGAGCTGTTTTTT
TRBV28	.	17	TRBJ2-7	many	CASSTPPGGPAGYEQYF	TGTGCCAGCAGTACCCCTCCAGGAGGGCCCGCAGGATACGAGCAGTACTTC
TRBV6-1	TRBD1	15	TRBJ1-4	few	CASSEGQGANEKLFF	TGTGCCAGCAGTGAGGGACAGGGGGCGAATGAAAAACTGTTTTTT
TRBV7-2	.	15	TRBJ1-5	many	CASSGRGGRNQPQHF	TGTGCCAGCAGCGGAAGGGGGGGTCGCAATCAGCCCCAGCATTTT
TRBV7-2	.	13	TRBJ2-3	many	CASSLYSTDTQYF	TGTGCCAGCAGCTTGTACAGCACAGATACGCAGTATTTT
TRBV14	.	17	TRBJ1-6	.	CASSIRLGGSYNSPLHF	TGTGCCAGCAGCATAAGACTCGGAGGCTCCTATAATTCACCCCTCCACTTT
TRBV6-2/TRBV6-3	.	11	TRBJ2-7	many	CASSDTLGEYF	TGTGCCAGCTCGGACACCTTGGGAGAGTACTTC
TRBV2	TRBD2	16	TRBJ2-3	.	CASTASGRPDTDTQYF	TGTGCCAGCACCGCTAGCGGGAGGCCGGACACAGATACGCAGTATTTT
TRBV5-1	.	17	TRBJ1-1	once	CASSYRGGEPMNIEAFF	TGCGCCAGCAGCTACCGAGGTGGGGAACCCATGAACATTGAAGCTTTCTTT
TRBV9	TRBD2	15	TRBJ2-5	many	CASSVGRGGQETQYF	TGTGCCAGCAGCGTCGGGAGGGGGGGACAAGAGACCCAGTACTTC
TRBV4-2	TRBD1	15	TRBJ1-2	few	CASSRRTGVVGGYTF	TGTGCCAGCAGCCGTAGGACAGGGGTAGTAGGTGGCTACACCTTC
TRBV7-6	.	17	TRBJ2-7	.	CASSPNHRGARDYEQYF	TGTGCCAGCAGCCCGAACCATAGGGGGGCCCGCGACTACGAGCAGTACTTC
TRBV6-5	.	16	TRBJ1-5	many	CASSYSSAGGGQPQHF	TGTGCCAGCAGTTACTCGTCCGCGGGGGGCGGTCAGCCCCAGCATTTT
TRBV25-1	TRBD1	17	TRBJ2-7	.	CASSETLGQAGTYEQYF	TGTGCCAGCAGTGAAACCCTGGGACAGGCCGGTACCTACGAGCAGTACTTC